Listed here is a single T cell receptor (beta chain). This sample is part of a study of diagnostic markers for celiac disease. Germline-derived CDR1 and CDR2 are DFQATT and SNEGSKA (reference sequence). The CDR3 contains 15 residues. TCRdb re-called the reads; one entry per CDR3 protein, DNA not given. This sample's table has 1,500 to 2,500 distinct CDR3 sequences. This clonotype was obtained from a human donor. This table probably holds off-target reads from a library built for another chain. Sequencing was done on a sample of either unsorted cells or a sorted T cell fraction (not recorded which). This chain links TRBV20-1 with TRBJ2-7; TCRdb indicates TRBD2, and absent DNA this call remains unverified. CDR3 residues: CSARKAGTSVREQYF.